This is a list of T cell receptor beta chains from one sample in a study of blood T cell repertoires in COVID-19. Repertoires were generated with immunoSEQ multiplex PCR, while TCRdb's copy carries only in-frame clones and drops some. The table has roughly 230,000 clones, over 70% seen once. The specimen sequenced was peripheral blood. Receptor source: a man between 35 and 55 years old with active or convalescent COVID-19. Each CDR3 is given with its conserved first and last residue. Fields, in order: V gene, clone size, D gene, J gene, CDR3 protein, CDR3 DNA. The D gene is left open where the match is weak. Clone size appears in some rows only: once, few, many, or a class for an expanded clone.

TRBV4-3	.	.	TRBJ1-2	CASSQQEVGGYTF	TGCGCCAGCAGCCAACAGGAGGTTGGAGGCTACACCTTC
TRBV24-1	.	.	TRBJ2-1	CATQLVGGNEQFF	TGTGCCACCCAACTAGTCGGAGGAAATGAGCAGTTCTTC
TRBV2	.	.	TRBJ1-5	CASRFARDINQPQHF	TGTGCCAGCAGGTTCGCCAGGGACATCAATCAGCCCCAGCATTTT
TRBV3-1/TRBV3-2	.	.	TRBJ1-6	CASSRTQAGGNTSPLHF	TGTGCCAGCAGCCGGACACAGGCCGGGGGTAATACTTCACCCCTCCACTTT
TRBV4-3	.	.	TRBJ2-3	CASSQEEQGSDTQYF	TGCGCCAGCAGCCAAGAGGAGCAGGGCTCAGATACGCAGTATTTT
TRBV5-1	.	.	TRBJ2-7	CASSGSGVSSYEQYF	TGCGCCAGCAGCGGAAGCGGTGTGAGCTCCTACGAGCAGTACTTC
TRBV3-1/TRBV3-2	few	.	TRBJ1-1	CASSMTRMNTEAFF	TGTGCCAGCAGCATGACAAGGATGAACACTGAAGCTTTCTTT
TRBV30	.	TRBD2	TRBJ2-7	CAWSVLAGVGEQYF	TGTGCCTGGAGTGTTCTAGCGGGAGTGGGGGAGCAGTACTTC
TRBV4-1	.	TRBD2	TRBJ2-1	CASSQDPRGGLNEQFF	TGCGCCAGCAGCCAAGACCCCCGGGGGGGCCTCAATGAGCAGTTCTTC
TRBV3-1/TRBV3-2	.	.	TRBJ2-1	CASTSSGGLGQGQFF	TGTGCCAGCACCTCATCTGGGGGACTGGGCCAAGGGCAGTTCTTC
TRBV2	few	.	TRBJ2-7	CASSVVSGYTHRYEQYF	TGTGCCAGCAGTGTAGTCTCAGGTTACACCCATCGCTACGAGCAGTACTTC
TRBV7-9	.	TRBD1	TRBJ1-4	CASSLSRDRPNEKLFF	TGTGCCAGCAGCTTAAGCCGGGACAGGCCTAATGAAAAACTGTTTTTT
TRBV28	.	.	TRBJ1-1	CASSFGQMNTEAFF	TGTGCCAGCAGTTTTGGACAGATGAACACTGAAGCTTTCTTT
TRBV10-2	.	TRBD2	TRBJ2-5	CASRNSAGGRETQYF	TGCGCCAGCAGAAACTCAGCGGGGGGGCGGGAGACCCAGTACTTC
TRBV5-1	.	.	TRBJ1-1	CASSLNQGSSTEAFF	TGCGCCAGCAGCTTGAATCAGGGGAGTAGTACTGAAGCTTTCTTT
TRBV7-3	.	.	TRBJ1-1	CASSSQSGTEAFF	TGTGCCAGCAGCTCGCAATCGGGGACTGAAGCTTTCTTT
TRBV9	.	.	TRBJ2-5	CASSVRVGGPQETQYF	TGTGCCAGCAGCGTAAGGGTCGGGGGACCTCAAGAGACCCAGTACTTC
TRBV7-8	.	TRBD1	TRBJ2-3	CASSLFEYGLQGAGDTQYF	TGTGCCAGCAGCCTATTCGAATATGGGCTACAGGGGGCTGGTGATACGCAGTATTTT
TRBV5-1	.	TRBD2	TRBJ2-3	CASSFQIAGPTDTQYF	TGCGCCAGCAGCTTTCAAATAGCGGGCCCCACAGATACGCAGTATTTT
TRBV7-3	once	TRBD1	TRBJ1-6	CASRSIGTANSPLHF	TGTGCCAGCAGGTCAATCGGGACAGCTAATTCACCCCTCCACTTT
TRBV10-1	.	.	TRBJ2-3	CASSRSRTSTDTQYF	TGCGCCAGCAGCCGTAGCAGGACTAGCACAGATACGCAGTATTTT
TRBV21-1	.	.	TRBJ2-7	CASSKGDRLSYEQYF	TGTGCCAGCAGCAAAGGAGACAGGCTCTCCTACGAGCAGTACTTC
TRBV7-2	.	.	TRBJ1-1	CASSFLEGNTEAFF	TGTGCCAGCAGCTTTTTAGAGGGGAACACTGAAGCTTTCTTT
TRBV30	.	.	TRBJ1-2	CAWRRASGEWYGYTF	TGTGCCTGGAGGAGGGCTTCCGGCGAGTGGTATGGCTACACCTTC
TRBV19	.	.	TRBJ2-7	CASSPGYGSYEQYF	TGTGCCAGTAGCCCCGGTTACGGTTCCTACGAGCAGTACTTC
TRBV24-1	.	.	TRBJ2-5	CATRGETQYF	TGTGCCACCCGGGGGGAGACCCAGTACTTC
TRBV18	.	TRBD1	TRBJ2-7	CASSPDRTGINEQYF	TGTGCCAGCTCACCAGACCGGACAGGGATAAACGAGCAGTACTTC
TRBV5-1	.	TRBD1	TRBJ1-1	CASSPDRGGTEAFF	TGCGCCAGCAGCCCGGACAGGGGCGGAACTGAAGCTTTCTTT
TRBV3-1/TRBV3-2	.	.	TRBJ1-2	CASSQRGESGYTF	TGTGCCAGCAGCCAACGGGGGGAGAGCGGCTACACCTTC
TRBV10-3	.	TRBD1	TRBJ1-1	CAISPRTGASTEAFF	TGTGCCATCAGTCCGAGGACAGGGGCCAGTACTGAAGCTTTCTTT